This TCR beta chain was retrieved from a study of T cells in Graves' hyperthyroidism and ophthalmopathy. Overall study results and limits: Most thyroid-expanded clonotypes above 0.001 were also found in blood.

Details on this clonotype: The antigen remains unidentified.

Researchers amplified the TCR beta CDR3 regions from RNA transcripts. Using the HTBI primer set, a first-round RT-PCR was run on the TCR CDR3. In TCRdb, the multiplex PCR reads were re-called with MiXCR into one record per CDR3 protein. Of 80,000 to 100,000 distinct CDR3 sequences in the sample, around 37% are singletons; the top ten hold 10% to 13%. V shed 5 bases and J shed 6 bases, with 11 bases lying between them. The CDR3 totals 12 residues. In germline, CDR1 is MNHNY, CDR2 SVGAGI (reference sequence). Graves' hyperthyroidism showing no ophthalmopathy progression within 18 months was considered stable. Diagnosis of hyperthyroidism was new in patients aged 18 to 65, and its duration was under 2 months. In making diagnoses, clinical symptoms, serum thyroxine and TRAb, thyroid ultrasound and orbital computed tomography were all used.

Sequenced input: peripheral blood or thyroid tissue (not recorded which). The TCR comes from a woman in her 30s with Graves' hyperthyroidism. This chain uses TRBV6-6 with TRBJ2-7, with D unclear. Written as DNA, the CDR3 is TGTGCCAGCAGTACGGGTCCAAGCGAGCAGTACTTC. Protein sequence: CASSTGPSEQYF.